Below are 9 T cell receptor beta chains sequenced from a single sample in a study of shared clonotypes between healthy human individuals. Method: immunoSEQ multiplex PCR; TCRdb's copy keeps in-frame clones and lacks some. Of approximately 1.4 million clones listed, roughly 98% are singletons. Material: naive CD4+ T cells sorted from blood. Described subset: CD45RA+ positively selected. These receptors all come from a man aged 30 to 39 in good health.

In the case of this clone: Other DNA variants within this sample encode the same CDR3. The V call is TRBV28, the J call TRBJ2-7; 10 nucleotides align to TRBD2. Germline CDR1 and CDR2: MDHEN and SYDVKM. V shed 5 bases, J shed 4 bases, and the junction held 8 bases outside the gene matches. CDR3 size: 15 residues. The CDR3 is CASSTSSGRRYEQYF. Here the CDR3 DNA reads TGTGCCAGCAGTACCTCTAGCGGGAGACGATACGAGCAGTACTTC. Filled out from reference TRBV28 and TRBJ2-7, the complete variable domain reads DVKVTQSSRYLVKRTGEKVFLECVQDMDHENMFWYRQDPGLGLRLIYFSYDVKMKEKGDIPEGYSVSREKKERFSLILESASTNQTSMYLCASSTSSGRRYEQYFGPGTRLTVT.

The V and J genes are TRBV11-2 and TRBJ2-1; 7 bases are a match to TRBD2. The CDR3 is 14 amino acids. Germline CDR1 is SGHAT and CDR2 is FQNNGV. The V gene end was trimmed by 3 bases and the J gene end by 3 bases; junction bases not matched to a gene: 2. The CDR3 DNA is TGTGCCAGCAGCTTCCGGGACTACTACAATGAGCAGTTCTTC. This codes for CASSFRDYYNEQFF.

The rearrangement joins TRBV7-9 to TRBJ2-6; D perhaps matches TRBD1 (7 bases). V was shortened by 8 bases and J by 3 bases, with 11 bases between the two germline ends. Germline V gives CDR1 SEHNR, CDR2 FQNEAQ (reference sequence). There are 14 residues in the CDR3. CDR3 nucleotide sequence: TGTGCCAGCGGAGGGGGCGGTGGGGCCAACGTCCTGACTTTC. It specifies CASGGGGGANVLTF.

The chain recombines TRBV28 with TRBJ2-5; D is possibly TRBD2 (5 bases). This CDR3 comprises 13 residues. Per the germline V gene, CDR1 is MDHEN and CDR2 is SYDVKM. Trimming pared 7 bases from V and 4 bases from J, leaving 13 bases between. CDR3 loop: CASNGNRRETQYF. The CDR3 DNA follows: TGTGCCAGCAACGGGAACCGACGAGAGACCCAGTACTTC.

J is TRBJ1-3 and V is TRBV5-4; 7 bases align to TRBD1. Germline CDR1 and CDR2: SGHNT and YYREEE (reference sequence). J lost 5 bases, V lost 0 bases, and 11 bases had no gene match. The CDR3 consists of 17 residues. CDR3 in DNA: TGTGCCAGCAGCTTGGCCCCGACAGGGAGTCTTAGAAACACCATATATTTT. It specifies CASSLAPTGSLRNTIYF.

The sample holds one count of this clone. This chain uses TRBV11-2 with TRBJ1-4; 7 bases map to TRBD1. The V and J ends lost 5 bases and 8 bases, in that order; junction bases with no gene match: 11. The CDR3 is 15 residues long. The germline CDR1 and CDR2 sequences are SGHAT and FQNNGV. The chain's CDR3 is CASSAPRTGVEKLFF. Here the CDR3 DNA reads TGTGCCAGCAGCGCGCCCCGGACAGGTGTCGAAAAACTGTTTTTT.

The chain couples TRBV19 to TRBJ1-5; D is ambiguous. This CDR3 is 14 amino acids long. Trimming stripped 3 bases from V and 5 bases from J, with 11 bases between. Per the germline V gene, CDR1 is LNHDA and CDR2 is SQIVND (reference sequence). CDR3 in amino acids: CASSILGLYQPQHF. The CDR3 bases are TGTGCCAGTAGTATCTTAGGGCTCTATCAGCCCCAGCATTTT.

This chain connects TRBV29-1 to TRBJ1-1; D ambiguous. V shed 7 bases and J shed 1 base, with 16 bases lying between them. The CDR3 runs 14 residues. The V gene's germline CDR1 is SQVTM and CDR2 ANQGSEA. CDR3: CSAHLLGWNTEAFF. The CDR3 DNA follows: TGCAGCGCCCACCTCTTAGGCTGGAACACTGAAGCTTTCTTT. Full variable domain (missing parts from reference TRBV29-1 and TRBJ1-1): SAVISQKPSRDICQRGTSLTIQCQVDSQVTMMFWYRQQPGQSLTLIATANQGSEATYESGFVIDKFPISRPNLTFSTLTVSNMSPEDSSIYLCSAHLLGWNTEAFFGQGTRLTVV.

The chain uses TRBV9 and TRBJ1-5; D might be TRBD1 (6 bases). The CDR3 is 14 amino acids. Per germline, CDR1 SGDLS and CDR2 YYNGEE. Trimming left V 3 bases short and J 5 bases short, with 12 bases between. CDR3 sequence reads: CASSAQGGDQPQHF. For the CDR3, the DNA is TGTGCCAGCAGCGCACAGGGTGGGGATCAGCCCCAGCATTTT.